The subject of this entry is one T cell receptor (beta chain). The sample belongs to a study of early T cells in non-severe SARS-CoV-2 infection. TCRdb recomputed calls from the 5' RACE reads with MiXCR, one row per CDR3 protein. Among 80,000 to 100,000 distinct CDR3 sequences listed, roughly 12% were seen once. Sequences were obtained from whole blood. The sequence was collected from an adult who was a healthcare worker with PCR-confirmed SARS-CoV-2 infection or an uninfected control (not recorded which).

The CDR3 region is CASSDRGIGYEQYF. DNA of the CDR3: TGTGCCAGCAGCGACAGGGGGATAGGCTACGAGCAGTACTTC. J is TRBJ2-7 and V is TRBV9; the match to TRBD1 covers 8 bases. The V gene end was trimmed by 3 bases and the J gene end by 3 bases; junction bases not matched to a gene: 5. Germline loops: CDR1 SGDLS, CDR2 YYNGEE. This CDR3 comprises 14 residues.